Each of the 17 T cell receptor beta chains below was sequenced from the same sample in a study of blood T cell repertoires in COVID-19. The repertoire was sequenced with immunoSEQ multiplex PCR; TCRdb's copy has only in-frame clones and lacks some. This table holds 450,000 to 500,000 clones, 70% to 90% found once. Sequencing used peripheral blood. The receptors here all came from a human donor in a cohort sampled during active COVID-19.

Remarks on this clone: This CDR3 is also generated by other DNA sequences in the sample. The chain recombines TRBV30 with TRBJ2-5; D may be TRBD1 (5 bases). The CDR3 extends over 11 amino acids. The V gene lost 2 bases and the J gene lost 5 bases, with 6 bases spanning the gap. The germline V gene encodes CDR1 GTSNPN and CDR2 SVGIG (reference sequence). The CDR3 DNA sequence: TGTGCCTGGAGTCCAGGGGAGACCCAGTACTTC. Encoded protein: CAWSPGETQYF.

The chain recombines TRBV7-2 with TRBJ2-5; TRBD1 matches at 8 bases. V shed 1 base, J shed 9 bases, and the junction held 10 bases outside the gene matches. From germline, CDR1 is SGHTA and CDR2 FQGNSA. The CDR3 loop spans 15 amino acids. The CDR3 region has the DNA TGTGCCAGCAGCTTAGGGACAGGGACCTTTCGGGCCCAGTACTTC. It encodes CASSLGTGTFRAQYF.

The chain is built from TRBV11-2 and TRBJ2-1, with TRBD2 matching over 8 bases. Germline V gives CDR1 SGHAT, CDR2 FQNNGV. V shed 4 bases and J 15 bases; nucleotides not matched to a gene: 14. The CDR3 is 14 amino acids. The DNA of the CDR3 is TGTGCCAGCAGCTCGACTCGCGAGCGGGAGATACCGTTCTTC. Its translation: CASSSTREREIPFF.

This sequence joins TRBV11-1 and TRBJ2-3; 11 bases fit TRBD1. The CDR3 spans 16 residues. Germline V gene lookup returns CDR1 SGHAT and CDR2 FQDESV (reference sequence). V was pared by 5 bases and J by 5 bases, with 9 bases of the junction left unmatched. The CDR3 DNA reads as TGTGCCAGCAGCCCATCCCCGGGACAGGGGGGAGATACGCAGTATTTT. Its protein product is CASSPSPGQGGDTQYF.

The V and J genes are TRBV3-1 (or the pseudogene TRBV3-2) and TRBJ1-4; unclear D gene. The CDR3 has 13 residues. Trimming pared 4 bases from V and 0 bases from J, leaving 3 bases between. CDR1 LGHDT and CDR2 YNNKEL come from the germline V gene (reference sequence). The CDR3 sequence: CASSPSTNEKLFF. CDR3 DNA: TGTGCCAGCAGCCCATCAACTAATGAAAAACTGTTTTTT.

J is TRBJ1-1 and V is TRBV3-1 (or the pseudogene TRBV3-2); 7 nucleotides line up with TRBD1. CDR1 is LGHDT and CDR2 is YNNKEL in the germline V gene (reference sequence). Trimming cost V 3 bases and J 10 bases; bases outside gene matches: 8. The CDR3 is made up of 13 amino acids. CDR3 amino acids: CASSHTGESGAFF. CDR3 sequence (DNA): TGTGCCAGCAGCCATACAGGGGAATCAGGAGCTTTCTTT.

This clone was seen a few times. V and J are TRBV24-1 and TRBJ2-1; 9 bases align to TRBD1. Losses at the gene ends were 3 bases for V and 4 bases for J; bases not matched to a gene: 9. Germline V gene data show CDR1 as KGHDR and CDR2 as SFDVKD. This CDR3 has 17 residues. CDR3 region: CATSDTPGQGTYNEQFF. In DNA, the CDR3 is TGTGCCACCAGTGATACCCCCGGACAGGGGACTTACAATGAGCAGTTCTTC.

The CDR3 region is CASRSWGGVTEAFF. The CDR3 region has the DNA TGTGCCAGCAGGTCTTGGGGGGGAGTCACTGAAGCTTTCTTT. This chain links TRBV21-1 with TRBJ1-1. TRBV21-1 is classified as a pseudogene. The CDR3 runs 14 residues.

The chain is built from TRBV2 and TRBJ1-3, with a weak D call TRBD1 (5 bases). Looked up from germline, CDR1 is SNHLY and CDR2 is FYNNEI. V lost 7 bases and J 0 bases, leaving 13 bases between the germline ends. The CDR3 is 15 amino acids. The CDR3 reads CASMEGPYSGNTIYF. Written as DNA, the CDR3 is TGTGCCAGCATGGAGGGGCCTTACTCTGGAAACACCATATATTTT.

The rearrangement links TRBV30 to TRBJ2-3; D may be TRBD2 (5 bases). V was cut by 0 bases and J by 3 bases, with 10 bases left in between. CDR1 GTSNPN and CDR2 SVGIG come from the germline V gene (reference sequence). The CDR3 is 14 residues long. The CDR3 bases are TGTGCCTGGAGTGTATTCGGGATGACAGATACGCAGTATTTT. It is translated as CAWSVFGMTDTQYF.

The chain employs TRBV6-1 and TRBJ2-1; 12 bases are shared with TRBD2. Germline CDR1 and CDR2: MNHNS and SASEGT. After removal of 6 bases from V and 7 bases from J, the junction contained 7 bases not matched to a gene. The length of the CDR3 is 15 residues. The CDR3 region is CASSELAGGGNEQFF. The CDR3 DNA reads TGTGCCAGCAGCGAACTAGCGGGAGGTGGTAATGAGCAGTTCTTC.

The rearrangement uses TRBV5-1 and TRBJ2-2; weak D call: TRBD2 (5 bases). The length of the CDR3 is 15 residues. In germline, CDR1 is SGHRS, CDR2 YFSETQ. Trimming stripped 0 bases from V and 3 bases from J, with 9 bases between. The CDR3 bases are TGCGCCAGCAGCTTGGCGGGAACCGACACCGGGGAGCTGTTTTTT. Protein: CASSLAGTDTGELFF.

The chain links TRBV10-3 to TRBJ1-1, with D perhaps matching TRBD1 (6 bases). CDR1 and CDR2 from the germline V gene are ENHRY and SYGVKD. The CDR3 is 15 residues long. With 4 bases removed from V and 5 bases from J, the gap between germline ends came to 17 bases. CDR3: CAISARWDTLTEAFF. Written as DNA, the CDR3 is TGTGCCATCAGTGCACGATGGGACACCTTAACTGAAGCTTTCTTT.

The chain is built from TRBV24-1 and TRBJ2-3, with a weak D call TRBD2 (5 bases). The CDR3 loop spans 13 amino acids. Trimming shortened V by 9 bases and J by 7 bases, and 16 bases separated the two germline ends. The germline V gene encodes CDR1 KGHDR and CDR2 SFDVKD. CDR3 in DNA: TGTGCCACCGCTGGGAGCGGTGCGTATACGCAGTATTTT. Protein sequence: CATAGSGAYTQYF.

The J gene is TRBJ2-2, the V gene TRBV5-1; possibly TRBD2 for D (5 bases). Germline V CDR1 and CDR2: SGHRS, YFSETQ. The CDR3 is made up of 15 amino acids. The V and J ends lost 5 bases and 1 base respectively, with 12 bases between them. The DNA for the CDR3 is TGCGCCAGCAGATGGGGAGCCCTGAACACCGGGGAGCTGTTTTTT. It encodes CASRWGALNTGELFF.

The gene calls are TRBV10-3 and TRBJ1-2; the match to TRBD1 covers 7 bases. V lost 7 bases to trimming and J lost 6 bases; unmatched junction nucleotides: 5. The CDR3 runs to 12 residues. The germline V gene has CDR1 ENHRY and CDR2 SYGVKD. The CDR3 protein is CAITGTENGYTF. In nucleotides, the CDR3 is TGTGCCATCACCGGGACAGAGAATGGCTACACCTTC.

V and J are TRBV28 and TRBJ1-5; D is unclear. This CDR3 contains 12 residues. In germline, CDR1 is MDHEN, CDR2 SYDVKM. Trimming cost V 6 bases and J 6 bases, with 9 bases left between them. The CDR3 region is CASRQAGQPQHF. CDR3 DNA sequence: TGTGCCAGCAGGCAGGCCGGTCAGCCCCAGCATTTT.